The rows below give T cell receptor beta chains drawn from one sample of a study of control samples from healthy donors and cancer patients. TCRdb's copy holds only in-frame clones and misses some; the assay was immunoSEQ multiplex PCR. The sample consists of 170,000 or so clones, around 96% of them appearing once. What was sequenced was blood. These receptors all come from a woman between 35 and 50 years old in good health. The CDR3 runs from the conserved cysteine through the conserved F or W. Fields, in order: V gene, D gene, clone size, J gene, CDR3 DNA, CDR3 protein. A D gene is named only where the DNA matches it firmly. Size tells how often a clone was seen (once, few, many) or the class of an expanded clone, and some rows leave it out.

>TRBV6-5|NA|NA|TRBJ1-5
TGTGCCACCTCAGGTTCATCGGCCCAGCATTTT
CATSGSSAQHF
>TRBV14|NA|NA|TRBJ1-3
TGTGCCAGCAGCCACCTAATCCACACCATATATTTT
CASSHLIHTIYF
>TRBV18|NA|NA|TRBJ2-7
TGTGCCAGCTCACTCGGGGGTGACTACGAGCAGTACTTC
CASSLGGDYEQYF
>TRBV2|TRBD1|few|TRBJ1-2
TGTGCCAGCAGTTACGGACAGGGTTATGGCTACACCTTC
CASSYGQGYGYTF
>TRBV5-6|NA|NA|TRBJ1-1
TGTGCCAGCAGCTGGTACAGGGACTTGGTAACTGAAGCTTTCTTT
CASSWYRDLVTEAFF
>TRBV7-9|NA|NA|TRBJ1-1
TGTGCCAGCAGTACTACCGGGAGGGAAGCTTTCTTT
CASSTTGREAFF
>TRBV6-5|NA|NA|TRBJ2-7
TGTGCCAGCAGCAAACTGACAGGAGACCACGAGCAGTACTTC
CASSKLTGDHEQYF
>TRBV9|TRBD1|NA|TRBJ1-5
TGTGCCAGCAGCGTGGGACAGGGAAATGGTCAGCCCCAGCATTTT
CASSVGQGNGQPQHF
>TRBV2|NA|NA|TRBJ1-2
TGTGCCAGCAGTGAAGCGCTCGGGGGAAACTATGGCTACACCTTC
CASSEALGGNYGYTF
>TRBV7-2|TRBD1|NA|TRBJ1-2
TGTGCCAGCAGCTCCTCGGGACAGGGAGGGGATGGCTACACCTTC
CASSSSGQGGDGYTF
>TRBV10-3|NA|once|TRBJ1-1
TGTGCCATCAGGGCGGGACTCCAGAACACTGAAGCTTTCTTT
CAIRAGLQNTEAFF
>TRBV7-2|NA|once|TRBJ1-3
TGTGCCAGCAGCTTAGCGGGGCAGAGCTCTGGAAACACCATATATTTT
CASSLAGQSSGNTIYF
>TRBV5-4|TRBD2|NA|TRBJ2-5
TGTGCCAGCAGTGGGACTAGCGGCCACCAAGAGACCCAGTACTTC
CASSGTSGHQETQYF
>TRBV24-1|NA|once|TRBJ2-3
TGTGCCACCAGTGATGCTTACCTGACGTATTTT
CATSDAYLTYF